This paragraph covers one TCR beta chain sequence. Its antigen is as yet unknown. Some clones are missing from TCRdb's copy, which holds only in-frame ones; the method was immunoSEQ multiplex PCR. The table lists around 53,000 clones, about 86% of them singletons, with roughly 6.4% in the top ten. The sample belongs to a study of T cell responses to AZD1222 COVID-19 vaccine. Whether given at about 4 or about 12 weeks, second doses were pooled. The ends were cut back, 2 bases at V and 7 bases at J, with 3 bases in the middle. The CDR3 has 12 residues. Germline V gene sequence: CDR1 MNHEY, CDR2 SVGAGI. Study-level findings and limits: Repertoires in all cases were sampled only once the peak T cell response had passed. As reported, nearly half of all spike-specific TCRs target variant regions that are unmutated. Spike regions recognized by vaccine-associated CD4 TCRs spanned the protein, led by 160-218 and 743-854.

The chain combines TRBV6-5 with TRBJ1-6; D is undetermined. Sequenced material: peripheral blood, taken 28 days after the second AZD1222 dose. This clonotype was obtained from an adult who received the AZD1222 COVID-19 vaccine. CDR3 DNA sequence: TGTGCCAGCAGTTACAGCAATTCACCCCTCCACTTT. Amino acids: CASSYSNSPLHF.